This T cell receptor (beta chain) was captured in a study of shared clonotypes between healthy human individuals. Study observations and caveats: Only blood was sampled; tissue repertoires likely differ. Four donors had 5% to 6.5% of their naive CD4 clonotypes in common.

Note on this clone: Its specificity is not known.

The test was conducted at deep level. In the source study's methods: Quality scores were absent from the junction-only immunoSEQ sequences, so filtering differed. Sequencing was performed with immunoSEQ multiplex PCR; in TCRdb, only in-frame clones are kept and a portion is missing. That table is the source of V, J and clone size, and D and trimming were worked out from the DNA. The repertoire holds some 550,000 clones, with roughly 97% as singletons. The V and J ends lost 4 bases and 6 bases respectively, with 11 bases between them. CDR3 length: 12 amino acids. Germline CDR1 and CDR2: SQVTM and ANQGSEA.

This chain joins TRBV29-1 and TRBJ2-3; D is undetermined. Material: naive CD4+ T cells sorted from blood. Subset described: CD45RA+ positively selected. This receptor was taken from a woman younger than 45 in good health. CDR3: CSVGSETDTQYF. The CDR3 coding sequence is TGCAGCGTTGGATCCGAGACGGATACGCAGTATTTT.